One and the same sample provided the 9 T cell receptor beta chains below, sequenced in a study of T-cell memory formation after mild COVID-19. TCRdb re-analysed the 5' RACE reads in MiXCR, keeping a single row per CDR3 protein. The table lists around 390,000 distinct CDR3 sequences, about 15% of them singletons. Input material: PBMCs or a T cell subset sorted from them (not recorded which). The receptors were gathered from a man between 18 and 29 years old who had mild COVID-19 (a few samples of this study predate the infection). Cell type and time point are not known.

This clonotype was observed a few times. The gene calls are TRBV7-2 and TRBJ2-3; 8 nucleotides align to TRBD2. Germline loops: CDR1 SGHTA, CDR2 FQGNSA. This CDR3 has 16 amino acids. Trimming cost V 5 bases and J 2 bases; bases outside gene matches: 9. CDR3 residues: CASSNGGAVLTDTQYF. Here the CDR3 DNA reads TGTGCCAGCAGCAACGGGGGGGCTGTCCTCACAGATACGCAGTATTTT. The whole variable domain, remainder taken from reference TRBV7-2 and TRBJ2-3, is GAGVSQSPSNKVTEKGKDVELRCDPISGHTALYWYRQSLGQGLEFLIYFQGNSAPDKSGLPSDRFSAERTGGSVSTLTIQRTQQEDSAVYLCASSNGGAVLTDTQYFGPGTRLTVL.

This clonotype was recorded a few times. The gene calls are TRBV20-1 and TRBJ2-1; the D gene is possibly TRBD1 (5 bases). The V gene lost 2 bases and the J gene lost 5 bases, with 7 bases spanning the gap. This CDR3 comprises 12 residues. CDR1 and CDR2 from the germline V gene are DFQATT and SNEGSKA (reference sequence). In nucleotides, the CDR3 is TGCAGTGCTAGATCGACAGACAATGAGCAGTTCTTC. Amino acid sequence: CSARSTDNEQFF.

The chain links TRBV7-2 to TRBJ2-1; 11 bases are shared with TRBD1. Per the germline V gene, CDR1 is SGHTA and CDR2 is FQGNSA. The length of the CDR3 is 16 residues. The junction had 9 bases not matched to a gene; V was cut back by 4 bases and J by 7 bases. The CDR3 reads CASSSRGTGGRNEQFF. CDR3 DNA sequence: TGTGCCAGCAGCTCGAGAGGGACAGGGGGTAGAAATGAGCAGTTCTTC.

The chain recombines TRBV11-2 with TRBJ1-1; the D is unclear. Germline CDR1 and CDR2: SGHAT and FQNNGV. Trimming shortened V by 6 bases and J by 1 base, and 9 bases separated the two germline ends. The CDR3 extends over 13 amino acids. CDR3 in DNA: TGTGCCAGCAGACTCGCAGGGAACACTGAAGCTTTCTTT. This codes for CASRLAGNTEAFF.

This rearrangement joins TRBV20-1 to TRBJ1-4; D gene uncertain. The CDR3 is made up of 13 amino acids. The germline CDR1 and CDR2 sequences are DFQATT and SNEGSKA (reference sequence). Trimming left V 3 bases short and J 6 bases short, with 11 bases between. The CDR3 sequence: CSASRVIHEKLFF. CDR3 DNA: TGCAGTGCTAGTAGGGTGATTCATGAAAAACTGTTTTTT.

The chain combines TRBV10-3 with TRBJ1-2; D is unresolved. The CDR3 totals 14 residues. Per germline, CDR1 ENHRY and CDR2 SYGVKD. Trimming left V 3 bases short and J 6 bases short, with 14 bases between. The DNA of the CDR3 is TGTGCCATCAGTGAAGGCCTTCCATCTAATGGCTACACCTTC. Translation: CAISEGLPSNGYTF.

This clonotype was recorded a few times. For the CDR3, the DNA is TGTGCCAGCAGTTACGGGACTGGCTACGAGCAGTACGTC. This codes for CASSYGTGYEQYV. The chain joins TRBV6-5 to TRBJ2-7, with D perhaps matching TRBD2 (6 bases). CDR3 length: 13 amino acids. Germline CDR1 and CDR2: MNHEY and SVGAGI. Trimming took off 2 bases at V and 3 bases at J, with 8 bases between the two ends.

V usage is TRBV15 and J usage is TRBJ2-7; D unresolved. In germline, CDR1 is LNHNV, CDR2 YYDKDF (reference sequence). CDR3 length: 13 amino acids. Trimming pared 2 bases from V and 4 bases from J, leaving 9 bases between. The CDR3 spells CATSRKGPYEQYF. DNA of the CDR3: TGTGCCACCAGCAGAAAGGGTCCTTACGAGCAGTACTTC.

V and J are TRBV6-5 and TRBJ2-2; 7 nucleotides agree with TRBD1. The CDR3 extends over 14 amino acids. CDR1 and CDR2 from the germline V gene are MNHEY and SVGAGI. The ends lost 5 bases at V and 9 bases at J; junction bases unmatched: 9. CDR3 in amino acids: CASSHDRVGRELFF. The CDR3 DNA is TGTGCCAGCAGTCACGACAGGGTCGGCCGGGAGCTGTTTTTT.